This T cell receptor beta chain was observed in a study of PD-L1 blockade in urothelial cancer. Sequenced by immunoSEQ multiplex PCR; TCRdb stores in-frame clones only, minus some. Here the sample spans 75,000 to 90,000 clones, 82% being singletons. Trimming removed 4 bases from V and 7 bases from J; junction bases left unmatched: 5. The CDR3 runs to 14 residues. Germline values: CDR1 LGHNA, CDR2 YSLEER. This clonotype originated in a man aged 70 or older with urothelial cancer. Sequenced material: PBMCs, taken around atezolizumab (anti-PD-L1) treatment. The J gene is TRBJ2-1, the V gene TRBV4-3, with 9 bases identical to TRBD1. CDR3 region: CASSPGTGPNEQFF. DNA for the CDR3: TGCGCCAGCAGCCCCGGGACAGGGCCTAATGAGCAGTTCTTC.